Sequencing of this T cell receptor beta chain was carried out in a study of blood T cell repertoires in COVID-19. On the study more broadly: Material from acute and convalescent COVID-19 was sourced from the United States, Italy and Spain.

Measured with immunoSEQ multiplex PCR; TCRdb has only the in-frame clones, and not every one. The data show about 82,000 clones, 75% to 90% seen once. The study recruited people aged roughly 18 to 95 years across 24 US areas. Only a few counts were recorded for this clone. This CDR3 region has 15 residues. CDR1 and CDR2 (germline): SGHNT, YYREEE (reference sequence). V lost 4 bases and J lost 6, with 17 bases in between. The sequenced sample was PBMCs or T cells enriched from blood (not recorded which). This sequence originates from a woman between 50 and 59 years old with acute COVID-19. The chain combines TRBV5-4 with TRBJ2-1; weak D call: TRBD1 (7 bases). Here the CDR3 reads CASSLFGGQSNEQFF. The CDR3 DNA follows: TGTGCCAGCAGCCTCTTCGGGGGACAGAGCAATGAGCAGTTCTTC.